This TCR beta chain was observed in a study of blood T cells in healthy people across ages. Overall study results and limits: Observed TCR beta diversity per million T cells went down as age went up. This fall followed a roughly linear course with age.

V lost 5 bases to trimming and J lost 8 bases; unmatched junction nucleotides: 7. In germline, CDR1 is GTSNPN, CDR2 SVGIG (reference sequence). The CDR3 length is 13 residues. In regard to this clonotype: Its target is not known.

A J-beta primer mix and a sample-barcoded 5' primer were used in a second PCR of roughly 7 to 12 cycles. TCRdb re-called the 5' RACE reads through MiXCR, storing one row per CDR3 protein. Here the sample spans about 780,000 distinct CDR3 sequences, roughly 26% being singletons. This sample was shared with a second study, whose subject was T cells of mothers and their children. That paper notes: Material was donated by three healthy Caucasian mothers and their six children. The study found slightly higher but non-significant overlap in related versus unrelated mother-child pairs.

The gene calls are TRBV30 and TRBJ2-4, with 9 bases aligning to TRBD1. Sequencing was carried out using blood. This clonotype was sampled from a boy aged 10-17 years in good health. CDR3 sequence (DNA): TGTGCCTGGGCCAAACAGGGGGCAGACATTCAGTACTTC. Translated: CAWAKQGADIQYF.